This is a list of T cell receptor beta chains from one sample in a study of human T cells and chemical hapten exposure. MiXCR, applied by TCRdb to the RACE reads, yields one record per CDR3 protein. The sample includes 150,000 to 200,000 distinct CDR3 sequences, approximately 31% seen only once; the top ten take roughly 3%. Sequencing was performed on whole blood, taken in connection with sensitization to the hapten diphenylcyclopropenone (DPC). The receptors were sampled from a woman under 40 with alopecia areata. Some clones in this sample may be carry-over from other donors' samples. Each CDR3 is given with its conserved first and last residue. D genes are given only for firm matches. Size is omitted from some rows. Given values are once, few, many or a class for expanded clones.

>TRBV20-1|-|12|TRBJ1-2|few
CSARGGVAGYTF
TGCAGTGCTAGAGGGGGAGTGGCTGGCTACACCTTC
>TRBV15|-|14|TRBJ2-5|-
CATSRDRGWETQYF
TGTGCCACCAGCAGAGATCGAGGATGGGAGACCCAGTACTTC
>TRBV9|-|11|TRBJ1-2|many
CASKRASGYTF
TGTGCCAGCAAAAGGGCGTCCGGCTACACCTTC
>TRBV2|-|14|TRBJ2-5|few
CASTPGRMSETQYF
TGTGCCAGCACCCCGGGGAGAATGAGTGAGACCCAGTACTTC
>TRBV6-1|-|16|TRBJ2-3|few
CASSEGMGLSTDTQYF
TGTGCCAGCAGTGAAGGGATGGGCCTAAGCACAGATACGCAGTATTTT
>TRBV7-2|-|15|TRBJ1-2|-
CASSLASAGAVGYTF
TGTGCCAGCAGCTTAGCCTCGGCCGGGGCTGTTGGCTACACCTTC
>TRBV6-2/TRBV6-3|TRBD2|17|TRBJ2-1|-
CATGRTRGTSSYNEQFF
TGTGCCACCGGTCGGACAAGGGGGACTAGCTCCTACAATGAGCAGTTCTTC
>TRBV7-2|-|14|TRBJ2-5|few
CASSPQDGQETQYF
TGTGCCAGCAGCCCCCAGGACGGCCAAGAGACCCAGTACTTC
>TRBV5-5|-|15|TRBJ2-3|-
CASSEEDQSTDTQYF
TGTGCCAGCAGCGAAGAGGACCAGAGCACAGATACGCAGTATTTT
>TRBV11-2|-|14|TRBJ2-3|many
CASSLQGSTDTQYF
TGTGCCAGCAGCTTACAGGGTAGCACAGATACGCAGTATTTT
>TRBV7-9|-|13|TRBJ2-6|-
CASIISGANVLTF
TGTGCCAGCATTATCTCTGGGGCCAACGTCCTGACTTTC
>TRBV10-3|TRBD2|17|TRBJ2-7|-
CAISLLPSSGSRNEQYF
TGTGCCATCAGTCTCCTCCCTTCTAGCGGGAGTCGAAACGAGCAGTACTTC
>TRBV4-1|-|14|TRBJ1-1|-
CASSQDPDSNEAFF
TGCGCCAGCAGCCAAGATCCAGACTCAAATGAAGCTTTCTTT
>TRBV6-2/TRBV6-3|TRBD1|16|TRBJ2-7|few
CASSYSSGTGAYEQYF
TGTGCCAGCAGTTACTCTTCCGGGACAGGGGCCTACGAGCAGTACTTC
>TRBV6-4|TRBD1|16|TRBJ1-4|-
CASSDSKGAGNEKLFF
TGTGCCAGCAGTGACTCGAAGGGGGCCGGTAATGAAAAACTGTTTTTT
>TRBV7-2|TRBD1|16|TRBJ1-2|few
CASSPQGGQGVNGYTF
TGTGCCAGCAGCCCCCAAGGAGGGCAGGGGGTAAATGGCTACACCTTC
>TRBV27|-|15|TRBJ1-2|-
CASSFGQPESNGYTF
TGTGCCAGCAGTTTCGGACAGCCCGAAAGTAATGGCTACACCTTC
>TRBV20-1|-|11|TRBJ2-7|-
CSARDPAEQYF
TGCAGTGCTAGAGATCCTGCCGAGCAGTACTTC
>TRBV6-5|TRBD1|14|TRBJ2-7|-
CASSYSGQGYEQYF
TGTGCCAGCAGTTACTCCGGACAGGGCTACGAGCAGTACTTC
>TRBV29-1|-|14|TRBJ2-3|-
CSKITGGGTDTQYF
TGCAGCAAAATTACAGGGGGGGGGACAGATACGCAGTATTTT
>TRBV7-9|-|14|TRBJ1-4|-
CASSPTPQGEKLFF
TGTGCCAGCAGTCCAACCCCCCAGGGGGAAAAACTGTTTTTT
>TRBV29-1|TRBD1|13|TRBJ2-2|-
CSVQGVPPRELFF
TGCAGCGTTCAGGGGGTACCACCCAGGGAGCTGTTTTTT
>TRBV29-1|-|12|TRBJ2-2|many
CSVYSDTGELFF
TGCAGCGTTTACTCGGACACCGGGGAGCTGTTTTTT
>TRBV7-9|-|17|TRBJ2-1|few
CASSPARLTFLSGEQFF
TGTGCCAGCAGCCCGGCGAGACTCACCTTCCTTTCTGGTGAGCAGTTCTTC
>TRBV28|TRBD2|15|TRBJ2-5|few
CASSSPRLASETQYF
TGTGCCAGCAGTTCTCCCCGACTAGCGTCAGAGACCCAGTACTTC
>TRBV28|-|15|TRBJ2-4|once
CASSEPGLSKNIQYF
TGTGCCAGCAGCGAACCGGGACTCTCCAAAAACATTCAGTACTTC
>TRBV29-1|-|14|TRBJ2-2|once
CSVSGTSNTGELFF
TGCAGCGTGTCCGGGACCTCGAACACCGGGGAGCTGTTTTTT
>TRBV4-3|-|14|TRBJ2-3|-
CASSQAGPTDTQYF
TGCGCCAGCAGCCAGGCGGGCCCCACAGATACGCAGTATTTT
>TRBV28|-|12|TRBJ1-5|-
CASSLPDGHQHF
TGTGCCAGCAGTTTACCAGACGGCCACCAGCATTTT
>TRBV28|-|17|TRBJ2-1|-
CASSFPTQGLVHYEQFF
TGTGCCAGCAGTTTCCCAACCCAGGGCCTTGTTCACTATGAGCAGTTCTTC
>TRBV24-1|TRBD2|16|TRBJ2-1|few
CATSDPGLAGRNEQFF
TGTGCCACCAGTGACCCTGGACTAGCGGGACGCAATGAGCAGTTCTTC